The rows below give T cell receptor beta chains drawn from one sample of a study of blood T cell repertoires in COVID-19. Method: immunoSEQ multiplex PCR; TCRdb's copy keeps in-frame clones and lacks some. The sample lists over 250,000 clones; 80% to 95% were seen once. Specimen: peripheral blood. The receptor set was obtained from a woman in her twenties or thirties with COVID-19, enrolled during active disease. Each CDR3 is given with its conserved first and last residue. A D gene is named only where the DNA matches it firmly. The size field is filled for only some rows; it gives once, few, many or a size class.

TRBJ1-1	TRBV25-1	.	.	TGTGCCAGCAGTGCAGGGACTCTCACTGAAGCTTTCTTT	CASSAGTLTEAFF
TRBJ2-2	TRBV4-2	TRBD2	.	TGTGCCAGCAGCCCCCCTAGCGGGAACACCGGGGAGCTGTTTTTT	CASSPPSGNTGELFF
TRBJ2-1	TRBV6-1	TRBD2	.	TGTGCCAGCAGTGAAGCCCCTTTCGTAGCGGGAGGAACTGCGGACAATGAGCAGTTCTTC	CASSEAPFVAGGTADNEQFF
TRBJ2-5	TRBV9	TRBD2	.	TGTGCCAGCAGCGTAGTGGCTAGCGGCCTTGTTGGGACCCAGTACTTC	CASSVVASGLVGTQYF
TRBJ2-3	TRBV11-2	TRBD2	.	TGTGCCAGCCAAGTGGGGGGGGGCACAGATACGCAGTATTTT	CASQVGGGTDTQYF
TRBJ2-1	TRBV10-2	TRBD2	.	TGCGCCAGCACAAGTGCGGGCGGGAGCCATGAGCAGTTCTTC	CASTSAGGSHEQFF
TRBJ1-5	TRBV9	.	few	TGTGCCAGCAGCGTAGGTAATAGCAATCAGCCCCAGCATTTT	CASSVGNSNQPQHF
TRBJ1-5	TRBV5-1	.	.	TGCGCCAGCAGTCCCTCAGGAGGCCAGCCCCAGCATTTT	CASSPSGGQPQHF
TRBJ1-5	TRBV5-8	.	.	TGTGCCAGCAGAAAAGTCAATTCAGGGGTTGTTGGCAATCAGCCCCAGCATTTT	CASRKVNSGVVGNQPQHF
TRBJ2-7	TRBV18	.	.	TGTGCCAGCTCAACGGGGGACTACGAGCAGTACTTC	CASSTGDYEQYF
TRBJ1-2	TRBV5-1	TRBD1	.	TGCGCCAGCAGCTATCAGGGGGCGTCGGATGGCTACACCTTC	CASSYQGASDGYTF
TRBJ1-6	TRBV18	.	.	TGTGCCAGCTCACCTACTCTCGACCGGGATAATTCACCCCTCCACTTT	CASSPTLDRDNSPLHF
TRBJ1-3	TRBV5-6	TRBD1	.	TGTGCCAGCAGCGCAGAGACAGGGAAGGGGACCATATATTTT	CASSAETGKGTIYF
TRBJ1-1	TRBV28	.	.	TGTGCCAGCAGTCCCCAAGGGACACCGAACACTGAAGCTTTCTTT	CASSPQGTPNTEAFF
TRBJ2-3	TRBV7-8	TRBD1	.	TGTGCCAGCAGCCGGGACAGGGGACCAGATACGCAGTATTTT	CASSRDRGPDTQYF
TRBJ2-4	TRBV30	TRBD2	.	TGTGCCTGGGGAAGCGGGAGAGGTCCAAACATTCAGTACTTC	CAWGSGRGPNIQYF
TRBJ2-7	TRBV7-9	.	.	TGTGCCAGCAGCTCCAACTCCGGCTCCTACGAGCAGTACTTC	CASSSNSGSYEQYF
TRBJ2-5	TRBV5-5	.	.	TGTGCCAGCAGCGGGTCCGAGGGATGGGAGACCCAGTACTTC	CASSGSEGWETQYF
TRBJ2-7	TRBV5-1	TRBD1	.	TGCGCCAGCAGCTTGGAACCGGGACAGAGTTACGAGCAGTACTTC	CASSLEPGQSYEQYF
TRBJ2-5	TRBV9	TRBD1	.	TGTGCCAGCAGCGTTGGGACAGGGGGACAAGAGACCCAGTACTTC	CASSVGTGGQETQYF
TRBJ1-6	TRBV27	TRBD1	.	TGTGCCAGCAAATTGGCAGGGGGGAATTCACCCCTCCACTTT	CASKLAGGNSPLHF
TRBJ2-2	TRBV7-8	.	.	TGTGCCAGCAGCTTAGGCCAGGGAGGCACCGGGGAGCTGTTTTTT	CASSLGQGGTGELFF
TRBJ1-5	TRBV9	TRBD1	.	TGTGCCAGTGGCATAACCCACCACAGGGGTCTAGATCAGCCCCAGCATTTT	CASGITHHRGLDQPQHF
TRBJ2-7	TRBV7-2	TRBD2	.	TGTGCCAGCAGGGAGGGACTAGTGGTCGACGAGCAGTACTTC	CASREGLVVDEQYF
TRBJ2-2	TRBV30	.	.	TGTGCCTGGAGCCCTTCGAGCACCGGGGAGCTGTTTTTT	CAWSPSSTGELFF
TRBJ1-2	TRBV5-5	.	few	TGTGCCAGCAGCGCAGGGGCGAGAGGCTACACCTTC	CASSAGARGYTF
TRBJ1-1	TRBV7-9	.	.	TGTGCCAGCAGCTTAGGGGCAGGGGTGGGTACTGAAGCTTTCTTT	CASSLGAGVGTEAFF
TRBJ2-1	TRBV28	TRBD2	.	TGTGCCAGCAGCCACAGCGGGAGGAACTACAATGAGCAGTTCTTC	CASSHSGRNYNEQFF
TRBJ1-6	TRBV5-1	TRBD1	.	TGCGCCAGCAGCTTGACGGGACAGGAAAATTCACCCCTCCACTTT	CASSLTGQENSPLHF
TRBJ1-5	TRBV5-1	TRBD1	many	TGCGCCAGCAGCTTTCCTCAGGGGACAGCTAGCAATCAGCCCCAGCATTTT	CASSFPQGTASNQPQHF
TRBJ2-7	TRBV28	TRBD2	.	TGTGCCAGCAGTTTTGGTAGCGGGACCTCCTACGAGCAGTACTTC	CASSFGSGTSYEQYF
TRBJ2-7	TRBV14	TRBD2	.	TGTGCCAGCAGCCCACTACTGACTAGCGGATACTACGAGCAGTACTTC	CASSPLLTSGYYEQYF
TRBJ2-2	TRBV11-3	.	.	TGTGCCAGCAGCCTGACTAGTAAGGGAACCGGGGAGCTGTTTTTT	CASSLTSKGTGELFF
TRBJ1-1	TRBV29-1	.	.	TGCAGCGTTCCAACAGAGGGGGACACTGAAGCTTTCTTT	CSVPTEGDTEAFF
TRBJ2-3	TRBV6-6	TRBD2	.	TGTGCCAGCAGCCTAAACCTAGCGGGGGGCACAGATACGCAGTATTTT	CASSLNLAGGTDTQYF
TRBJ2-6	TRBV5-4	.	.	TGTGCCAGCAGCTTTCCCACTGGGGCCAACGTCCTGACTTTC	CASSFPTGANVLTF
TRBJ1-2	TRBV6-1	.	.	TGTGCCAGCAGTGAAGTTGGCAGAAACTATGGCTACACCTTC	CASSEVGRNYGYTF
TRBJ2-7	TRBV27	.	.	TGTGCCAGCAGTTTAGGAGGGGTGGGGCTCGAGCAGTACTTC	CASSLGGVGLEQYF
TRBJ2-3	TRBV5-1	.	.	TGCGCCAGCAGCCCGTCCGTGGCAGGGTACACAGATACGCAGTATTTT	CASSPSVAGYTDTQYF
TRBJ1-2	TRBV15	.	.	TGTGCCACCAGCATTAAAGCGGATTATGGCTACACCTTC	CATSIKADYGYTF
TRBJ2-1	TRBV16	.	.	TGTGCCAGCAGCCCGGAGGGGTACAATGAGCAGTTCTTC	CASSPEGYNEQFF
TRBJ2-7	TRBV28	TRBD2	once	TGTGCCAGCAGTTTTGAGAGCGGGAGGAAAACCTACGAGCAGTACTTC	CASSFESGRKTYEQYF
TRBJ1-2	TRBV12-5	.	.	TGTGCTAGTGGTGCGAACAGGGATCTAAGGGAAAGCTACACCTTC	CASGANRDLRESYTF
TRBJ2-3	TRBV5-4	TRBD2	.	TGTGCCAGCAGCCAGGGACTAGCGGCTAGCACAGATACGCAGTATTTT	CASSQGLAASTDTQYF
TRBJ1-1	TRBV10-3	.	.	TGTGCCATCAGCGAATCCAGGGGTCTCGGCACTGAAGCTTTCTTT	CAISESRGLGTEAFF
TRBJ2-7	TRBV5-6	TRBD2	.	TGTGCCAGCAGCTTGGAGACTAGCCTTATCTACGAGCAGTACTTC	CASSLETSLIYEQYF
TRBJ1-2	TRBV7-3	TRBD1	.	TGTGCCAGCAGCTTATTGGGACAGGGAGAGGGCTACACCTTC	CASSLLGQGEGYTF
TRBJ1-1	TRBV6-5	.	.	TGTGCCAGCAGTCTCGCAGGCTTGTCTTTCTTT	CASSLAGLSFF
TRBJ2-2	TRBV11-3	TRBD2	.	TGTGCCAGCAGCCGGGGACTAGCGTTCACCGGGGAGCTGTTTTTT	CASSRGLAFTGELFF
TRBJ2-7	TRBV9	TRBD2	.	TGTGCCAGCAGCCCCCGGATAGCGGGGGACAGCTACGAGCAGTACTTC	CASSPRIAGDSYEQYF
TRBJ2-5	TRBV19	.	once	TGTGCCAGTAGTATAGGAGGGAGTCAAGAGACCCAGTACTTC	CASSIGGSQETQYF
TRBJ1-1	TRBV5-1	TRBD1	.	TGCGCCAGCAGCTTGGGCCCCAGGACAGGGGGAAGTACTGAAGCTTTCTTT	CASSLGPRTGGSTEAFF
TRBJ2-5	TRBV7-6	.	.	TGTGCCAGCAGCCAACAAAGAGGGGGGGCCTTCGGAGAGACCCAGTACTTC	CASSQQRGGAFGETQYF